This TCR beta chain was sequenced during a study of blood T cell repertoires in COVID-19. Study-wide context: The United States, Italy and Spain were the sources of the acute and convalescent COVID-19 samples. PBMCs, B-cell-depleted T cells, or T cells were the source of the cDNA or gDNA that made up the material.

Using immunoSEQ multiplex PCR, the repertoire was profiled, and TCRdb retains in-frame clones only, with some absent. The sample has about 270,000 clones, approximately 90% seen once. CDR1 and CDR2 (germline): MNHEY, SVGAGI. The CDR3 has 16 residues. With 2 bases clipped from V and 2 bases from J, the junction kept 4 bases outside the gene matches. This clone appeared a few times. Participant-given clinical history determined each cohort assignment. This sequence was found in a woman aged 25 to 39 with acute COVID-19. The genes are TRBV6-5 and TRBJ2-1; TRBD2 matches 9 bases. Sequenced: PBMCs or T cells enriched from blood (not recorded which). The DNA for the CDR3 is TGTGCCAGCAGTTACCGACTAGCGGATACCTACAATGAGCAGTTCTTC. Encoded protein: CASSYRLADTYNEQFF.